The 11 T cell receptor beta chains reported below all come from one sample, sequenced in a study of Graves' ophthalmopathy and Graves' hyperthyroidism. The TCR beta CDR3 regions underwent amplification from RNA transcripts. RT-PCR was first run with HTBI primers, then multiplex PCR in a second round. From the multiplex PCR reads, TCRdb called clonotypes with MiXCR, one entry per CDR3 protein. The table records 620,000 or so distinct CDR3 sequences, 20% to 25% of them present only once. Sequenced sample: peripheral blood. The receptors originated from a young woman with stable Graves' hyperthyroidism. Some clones in this sample may be carry-over from other donors' samples.

The genes are TRBV6-5 and TRBJ2-5; D might be TRBD2 (6 bases). V was shortened by 0 bases and J by 6 bases, with 14 bases between the two germline ends. The CDR3 has 15 residues. CDR1 MNHEY and CDR2 SVGAGI come from the germline V gene. The CDR3 coding sequence is TGTGCCAGCAGTTACTCGATCGGGGGAGGAAAGACCCAGTACTTC. Amino acids: CASSYSIGGGKTQYF.

In this sample, this clonotype turned up many times. The chain carries TRBV19 and TRBJ1-1; D not resolved. Per germline, CDR1 LNHDA and CDR2 SQIVND (reference sequence). Trimming removed 5 bases from V and 0 bases from J, with 16 bases in between. The CDR3 runs to 16 residues. The CDR3: CASSVRLNFMNTEAFF. CDR3 DNA sequence: TGTGCCAGTAGTGTCCGACTGAACTTCATGAACACTGAAGCTTTCTTT. The full variable domain, in which reference TRBV19 and TRBJ1-1 provide the parts outside the CDR3, is DGGITQSPKYLFRKEGQNVTLSCEQNLNHDAMYWYRQDPGQGLRLIYYSQIVNDFQKGDIAEGYSVSREKKESFPLTVTSAQKNPTAFYLCASSVRLNFMNTEAFFGQGTRLTVV.

At least ten counts were recorded for this clonotype. The chain is built from TRBV19 and TRBJ1-2; D is undetermined. This CDR3 has 13 residues. CDR1 is LNHDA and CDR2 is SQIVND in the germline V gene (reference sequence). Trimming left V 9 bases short and J 2 bases short, with 13 bases between. This CDR3 is CASRVLPNYGYTF. The CDR3 DNA follows: TGTGCCAGCCGGGTCCTTCCGAACTATGGCTACACCTTC. Variable domain in full (rest from reference TRBV19 and TRBJ1-2): DGGITQSPKYLFRKEGQNVTLSCEQNLNHDAMYWYRQDPGQGLRLIYYSQIVNDFQKGDIAEGYSVSREKKESFPLTVTSAQKNPTAFYLCASRVLPNYGYTFGSGTRLTVV.

This clonotype was counted many times. The CDR3 DNA sequence: TGCAGTGTTTCGCCGGGACAGGGGCCGGAGACCCAGTACTTC. Its translation: CSVSPGQGPETQYF. This chain uses TRBV20-1 with TRBJ2-5; TRBD1 matches 10 bases. Germline loops: CDR1 DFQATT, CDR2 SNEGSKA (reference sequence). The trim removed 7 bases at V and 5 bases at J, leaving 10 bases unmatched. The CDR3 is made up of 14 amino acids.

The chain combines TRBV30 with TRBJ1-2; TRBD1 agrees at 7 bases. V was pared by 1 base and J by 4 bases, with 6 bases of the junction left unmatched. Germline-derived CDR1 and CDR2 are GTSNPN and SVGIG (reference sequence). There are 14 residues in the CDR3. As DNA, the CDR3 is TGTGCCTGGAGTGAGACAGGGTTGAGCTATGGCTACACCTTC. It is translated as CAWSETGLSYGYTF.

Many counts were recorded for this clonotype. The rearrangement joins TRBV11-2 to TRBJ2-2, with 9 bases identical to TRBD1. The ends lost 5 bases at V and 7 bases at J; junction bases unmatched: 14. The V gene's germline CDR1 is SGHAT and CDR2 FQNNGV. The CDR3 spans 17 residues. CDR3 bases: TGTGCCAGCAGCACACAGGGGGCCACGGGGTATCGCGGGGAGCTGTTTTTT. The encoded protein is CASSTQGATGYRGELFF.

CDR3 protein: CASSLTGGPTNGYTF. The CDR3 nucleotides are TGTGCCAGCAGCTTGACAGGGGGCCCTACCAATGGCTACACCTTC. This chain connects TRBV5-5 to TRBJ1-2, with 9 bases identical to TRBD1. Per germline, CDR1 SGHKS and CDR2 YYEKEE (reference sequence). The CDR3 is 15 residues long. Losses at the gene ends were 1 base for V and 6 bases for J; bases not matched to a gene: 7.

In regard to this clonotype: One base away lies a much larger clone, so this may be a sequencing read error. This chain links TRBV19 with TRBJ1-5; D gene ambiguous. This CDR3 comprises 13 residues. Germline values: CDR1 LNHDA, CDR2 SQIVND (reference sequence). CDR3 in DNA: TGTGCCAGTAGTATTCAGAGGTTTCAGCCCAAGCATTTT. This gives the protein CASSIQRFQPKHF.

This clonotype was detected only a few times. The V gene is TRBV12-3 or TRBV12-4, the J gene TRBJ1-2; 9 nucleotides match TRBD1. V shed 6 bases and J 5 bases; nucleotides not matched to a gene: 10. CDR3 length equals 15 residues. The CDR3 reads CASSPTDRGAYGYTF. The CDR3 nucleotides are TGTGCCAGCAGCCCCACCGACAGGGGGGCTTATGGCTACACCTTC.

This clonotype occurred many times. Germline is not matched at one junction end, which may reflect a read error. The J gene is TRBJ2-7, the V gene TRBV6-5, with a tentative D call TRBD1 (6 bases). Germline assignment: CDR1 MNHEY and CDR2 SVGAGI. The CDR3 consists of 14 residues. The CDR3 loop reads CASSDSGSTGEQYF. The CDR3 nucleotides are TGTGCCAGCAGTGACTCCGGTTCGACAGGAGAGCAGTACTTC.

This clonotype was observed many times. The gene calls are TRBV7-2 and TRBJ2-7, with D tentatively TRBD2 (5 bases). CDR3 size: 15 residues. Trimming pared 0 bases from V and 3 bases from J, leaving 12 bases between. Germline loops: CDR1 SGHTA, CDR2 FQGNSA. The DNA of the CDR3 is TGTGCCAGCAGCTTAGCGGGAGCGTCAAACTACGAGCAGTACTTC. Translating it yields CASSLAGASNYEQYF.